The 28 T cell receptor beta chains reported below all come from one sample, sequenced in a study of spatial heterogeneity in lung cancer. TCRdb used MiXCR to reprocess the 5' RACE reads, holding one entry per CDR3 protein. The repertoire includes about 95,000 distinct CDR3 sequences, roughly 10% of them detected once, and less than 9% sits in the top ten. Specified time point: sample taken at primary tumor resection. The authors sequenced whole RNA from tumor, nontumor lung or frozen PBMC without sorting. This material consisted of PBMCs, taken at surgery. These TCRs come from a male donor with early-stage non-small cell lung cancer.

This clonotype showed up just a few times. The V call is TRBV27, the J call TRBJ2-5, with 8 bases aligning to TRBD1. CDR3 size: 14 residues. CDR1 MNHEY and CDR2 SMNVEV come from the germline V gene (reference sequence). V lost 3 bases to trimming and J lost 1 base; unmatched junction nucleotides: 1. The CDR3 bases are TGTGCCAGCAGTTTGGGACAGGCCCAAGAGACCCAGTACTTC. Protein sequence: CASSLGQAQETQYF.

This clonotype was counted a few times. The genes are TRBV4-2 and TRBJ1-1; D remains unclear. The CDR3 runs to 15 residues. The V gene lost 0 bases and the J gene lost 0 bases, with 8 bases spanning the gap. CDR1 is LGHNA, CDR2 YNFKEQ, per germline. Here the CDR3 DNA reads TGTGCCAGCAGCCAAGACCGGAACATGAACACTGAAGCTTTCTTT. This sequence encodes CASSQDRNMNTEAFF.

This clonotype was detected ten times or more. As DNA, the CDR3 is TGTGCCAGCAGCTTAGCGGACAGGGCAGATCAGCCCCAGCATTTT. As protein: CASSLADRADQPQHF. The chain couples TRBV7-9 to TRBJ1-5, with 8 bases that match TRBD1. Trimming at V came to 0 bases and at J to 5 bases, leaving 3 bases not matched to a gene. The CDR3 consists of 15 residues. Germline V gives CDR1 SEHNR, CDR2 FQNEAQ (reference sequence).

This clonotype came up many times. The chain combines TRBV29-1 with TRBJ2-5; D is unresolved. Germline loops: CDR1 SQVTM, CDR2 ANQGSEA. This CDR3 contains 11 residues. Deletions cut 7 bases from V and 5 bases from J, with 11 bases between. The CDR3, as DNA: TGCAGCGCCAGAATTGGGGAGACCCAGTACTTC. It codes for CSARIGETQYF.

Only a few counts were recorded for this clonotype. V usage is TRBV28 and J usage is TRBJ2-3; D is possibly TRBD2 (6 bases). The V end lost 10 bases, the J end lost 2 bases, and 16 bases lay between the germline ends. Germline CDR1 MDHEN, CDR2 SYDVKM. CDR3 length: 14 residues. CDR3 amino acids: CATEDGGTTDTQYF. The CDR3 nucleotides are TGTGCCACCGAGGATGGGGGGACCACAGATACGCAGTATTTT.

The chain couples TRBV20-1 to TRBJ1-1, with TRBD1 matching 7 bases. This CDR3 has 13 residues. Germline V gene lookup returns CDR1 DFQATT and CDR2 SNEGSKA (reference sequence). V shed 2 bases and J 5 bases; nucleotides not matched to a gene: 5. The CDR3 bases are TGCAGTGCTAGAAACCCGACAGGGACTGAAGCTTTCTTT. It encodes CSARNPTGTEAFF.

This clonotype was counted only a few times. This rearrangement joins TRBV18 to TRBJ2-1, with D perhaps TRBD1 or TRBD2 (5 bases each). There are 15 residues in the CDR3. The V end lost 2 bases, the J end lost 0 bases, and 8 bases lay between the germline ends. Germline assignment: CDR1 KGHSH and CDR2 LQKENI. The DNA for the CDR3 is TGTGCCAGCTCACCAGAGGGGAACTCCTACAATGAGCAGTTCTTC. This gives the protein CASSPEGNSYNEQFF.

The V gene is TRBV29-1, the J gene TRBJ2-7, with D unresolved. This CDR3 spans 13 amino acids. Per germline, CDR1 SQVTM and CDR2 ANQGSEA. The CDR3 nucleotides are TGCAGTACTATCGGGCTTAATTGGGACGAGCAGTACTTC. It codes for CSTIGLNWDEQYF.

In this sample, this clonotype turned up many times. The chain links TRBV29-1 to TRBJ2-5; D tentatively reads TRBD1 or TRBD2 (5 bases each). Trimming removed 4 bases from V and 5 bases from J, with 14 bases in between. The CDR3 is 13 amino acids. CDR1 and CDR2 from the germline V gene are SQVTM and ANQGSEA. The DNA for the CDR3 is TGCAGCGTTGGGGGACGGTTTCGGGAGACCCAGTACTTC. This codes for CSVGGRFRETQYF.

The CDR3 region is CATSRLPGTSSSYNEQFF. The CDR3 DNA reads TGTGCCACCAGCAGACTTCCCGGGACCTCAAGCTCCTACAATGAGCAGTTCTTC. The V gene is TRBV15, the J gene TRBJ2-1; either TRBD1 or TRBD2 may supply D (5 bases each). The CDR3 extends over 18 amino acids. The germline V and J ends were trimmed by 2 bases and 0 bases, with 17 bases remaining between them. Germline assignment: CDR1 LNHNV and CDR2 YYDKDF (reference sequence).

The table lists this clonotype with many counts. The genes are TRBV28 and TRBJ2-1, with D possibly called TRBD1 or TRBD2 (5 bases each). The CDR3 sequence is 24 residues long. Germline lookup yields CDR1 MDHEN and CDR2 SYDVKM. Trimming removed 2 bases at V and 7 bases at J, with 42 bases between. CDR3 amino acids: CASSLGRQLVIVGPARQNKNEQFF. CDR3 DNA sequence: TGTGCCAGCAGTTTAGGTCGACAGCTTGTGATCGTGGGACCAGCTAGACAAAATAAGAATGAGCAGTTCTTC. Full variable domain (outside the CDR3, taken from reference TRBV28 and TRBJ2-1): DVKVTQSSRYLVKRTGEKVFLECVQDMDHENMFWYRQDPGLGLRLIYFSYDVKMKEKGDIPEGYSVSREKKERFSLILESASTNQTSMYLCASSLGRQLVIVGPARQNKNEQFFGPGTRLTVL.

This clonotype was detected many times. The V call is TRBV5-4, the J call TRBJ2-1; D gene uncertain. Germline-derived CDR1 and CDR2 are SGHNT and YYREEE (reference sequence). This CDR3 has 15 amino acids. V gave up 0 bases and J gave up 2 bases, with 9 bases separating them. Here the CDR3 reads CASSLEDPTYNEQFF. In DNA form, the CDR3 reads TGTGCCAGCAGCTTGGAAGACCCAACCTACAATGAGCAGTTCTTC.

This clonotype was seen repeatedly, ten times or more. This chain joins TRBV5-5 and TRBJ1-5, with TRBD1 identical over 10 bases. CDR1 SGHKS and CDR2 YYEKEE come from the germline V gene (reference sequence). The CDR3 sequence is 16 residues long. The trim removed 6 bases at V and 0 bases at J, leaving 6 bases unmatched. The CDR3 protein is CASKRTGGDSNQPQHF. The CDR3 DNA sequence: TGTGCCAGCAAAAGGACAGGGGGTGATAGCAATCAGCCCCAGCATTTT.

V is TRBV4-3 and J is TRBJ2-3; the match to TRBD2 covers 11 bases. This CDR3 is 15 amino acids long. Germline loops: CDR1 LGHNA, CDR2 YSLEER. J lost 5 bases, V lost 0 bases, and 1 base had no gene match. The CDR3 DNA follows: TGCGCCAGCAGCCAAGAGCTAGCGGGGGGAGATACGCAGTATTTT. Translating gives CASSQELAGGDTQYF.

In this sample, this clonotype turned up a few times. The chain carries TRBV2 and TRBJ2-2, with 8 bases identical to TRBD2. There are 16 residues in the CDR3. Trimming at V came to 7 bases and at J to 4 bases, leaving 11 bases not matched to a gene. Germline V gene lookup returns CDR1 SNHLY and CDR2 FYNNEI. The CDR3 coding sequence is TGTGCCAGCACCCTAGGAAGCGGGAGAGGCACCGGGGAGCTGTTTTTT. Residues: CASTLGSGRGTGELFF.

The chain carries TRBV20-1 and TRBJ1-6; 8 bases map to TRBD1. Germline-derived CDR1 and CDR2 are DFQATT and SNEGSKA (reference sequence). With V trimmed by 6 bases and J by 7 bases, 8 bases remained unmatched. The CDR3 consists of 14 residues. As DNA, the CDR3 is TGCAGTGCCAAAGACAGGGGTGGGAATTCACCCCTCCACTTT. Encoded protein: CSAKDRGGNSPLHF.

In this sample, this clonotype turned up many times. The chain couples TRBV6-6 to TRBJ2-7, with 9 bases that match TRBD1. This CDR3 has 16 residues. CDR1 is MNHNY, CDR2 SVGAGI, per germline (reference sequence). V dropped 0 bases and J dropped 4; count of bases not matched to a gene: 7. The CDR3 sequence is CASSYSQGARDYEQYF. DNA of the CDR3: TGTGCCAGCAGTTACTCACAGGGGGCGCGCGATTACGAGCAGTACTTC.

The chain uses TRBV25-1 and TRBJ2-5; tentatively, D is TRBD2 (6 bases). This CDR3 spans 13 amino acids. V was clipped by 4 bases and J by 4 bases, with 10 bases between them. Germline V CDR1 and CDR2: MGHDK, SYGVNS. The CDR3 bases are TGTGCCAGCAGTGGGGGACTGGGAGAGACCCAGTACTTC. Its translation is CASSGGLGETQYF.

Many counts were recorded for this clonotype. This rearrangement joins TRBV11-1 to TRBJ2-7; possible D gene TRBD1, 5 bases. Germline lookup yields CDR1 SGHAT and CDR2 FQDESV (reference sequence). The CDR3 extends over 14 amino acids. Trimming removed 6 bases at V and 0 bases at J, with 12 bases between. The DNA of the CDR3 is TGTGCCAGCAGAGATGACAGTACCTCCTACGAGCAGTACTTC. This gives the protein CASRDDSTSYEQYF.

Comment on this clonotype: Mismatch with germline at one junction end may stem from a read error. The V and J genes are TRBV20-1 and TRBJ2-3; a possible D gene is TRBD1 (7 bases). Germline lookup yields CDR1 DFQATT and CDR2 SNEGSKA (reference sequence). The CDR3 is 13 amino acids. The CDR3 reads CSAPITGEDTRYF. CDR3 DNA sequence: TGCAGTGCTCCTATAACAGGGGAGGATACGCGGTATTTT.

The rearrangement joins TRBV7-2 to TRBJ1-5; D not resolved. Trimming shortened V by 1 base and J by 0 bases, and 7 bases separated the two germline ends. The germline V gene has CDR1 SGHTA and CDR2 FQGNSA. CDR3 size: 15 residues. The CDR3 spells CASSLVPGSNQPQHF. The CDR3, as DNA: TGTGCCAGCAGCTTAGTGCCGGGTAGCAATCAGCCCCAGCATTTT.

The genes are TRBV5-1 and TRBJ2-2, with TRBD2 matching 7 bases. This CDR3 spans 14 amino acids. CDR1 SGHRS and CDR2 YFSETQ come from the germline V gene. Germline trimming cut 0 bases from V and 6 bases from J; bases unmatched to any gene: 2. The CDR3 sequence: CASSLDGLAGELFF. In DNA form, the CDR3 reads TGCGCCAGCAGCTTGGACGGACTAGCCGGGGAGCTGTTTTTT.

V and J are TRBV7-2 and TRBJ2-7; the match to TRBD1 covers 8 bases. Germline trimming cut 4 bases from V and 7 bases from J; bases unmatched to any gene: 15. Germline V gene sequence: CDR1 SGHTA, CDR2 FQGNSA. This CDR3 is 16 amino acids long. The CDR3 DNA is TGTGCCAGCAGCTCCCCCGCAGGTCAGGGGGCGTGGGAGCAGTACTTC. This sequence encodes CASSSPAGQGAWEQYF. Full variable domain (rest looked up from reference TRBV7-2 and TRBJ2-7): GAGVSQSPSNKVTEKGKDVELRCDPISGHTALYWYRQSLGQGLEFLIYFQGNSAPDKSGLPSDRFSAERTGGSVSTLTIQRTQQEDSAVYLCASSSPAGQGAWEQYFGPGTRLTVT.

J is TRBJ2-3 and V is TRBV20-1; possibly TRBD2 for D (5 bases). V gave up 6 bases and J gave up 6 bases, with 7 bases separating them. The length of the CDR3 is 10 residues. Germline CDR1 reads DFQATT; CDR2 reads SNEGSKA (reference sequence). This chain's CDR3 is CSARGDTQYF. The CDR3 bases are TGCAGTGCCCGAGGGGATACGCAGTATTTT.

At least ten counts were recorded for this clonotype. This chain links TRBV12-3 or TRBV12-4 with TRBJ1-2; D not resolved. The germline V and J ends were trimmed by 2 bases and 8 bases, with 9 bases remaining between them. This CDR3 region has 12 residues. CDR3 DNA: TGTGCCAGCAGTTTATCAGTGACGGGCTACACCTTC. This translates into CASSLSVTGYTF.

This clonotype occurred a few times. The chain's CDR3 is CASSRDRGLQETQYF. In DNA, the CDR3 is TGCGCCAGCAGCCGGGACAGGGGGCTCCAAGAGACCCAGTACTTC. This rearrangement joins TRBV5-1 to TRBJ2-5; 12 nucleotides line up with TRBD1. Germline trimming cut 4 bases from V and 1 base from J; bases unmatched to any gene: 2. CDR1 is SGHRS and CDR2 is YFSETQ in the germline V gene. This CDR3 is 15 amino acids long.

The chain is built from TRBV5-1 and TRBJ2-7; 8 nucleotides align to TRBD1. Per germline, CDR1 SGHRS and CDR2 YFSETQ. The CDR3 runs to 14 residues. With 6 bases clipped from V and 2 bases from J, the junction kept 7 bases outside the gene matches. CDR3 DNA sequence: TGCGCCAGCATGCTTGGGACAGGCCCCTACGAGCAGTACTTC. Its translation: CASMLGTGPYEQYF.

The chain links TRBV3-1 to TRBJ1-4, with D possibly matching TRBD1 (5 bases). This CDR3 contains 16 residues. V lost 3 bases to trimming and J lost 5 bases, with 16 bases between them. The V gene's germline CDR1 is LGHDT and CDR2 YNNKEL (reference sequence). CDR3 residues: CASSQAGRTVNEKLFF. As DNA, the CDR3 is TGTGCCAGCAGCCAGGCGGGACGGACCGTAAATGAAAAACTGTTTTTT.